Following are 6 T cell receptor beta chains from one sample sequenced in a study of blood T cell repertoires in COVID-19. Sequencing used immunoSEQ multiplex PCR; TCRdb keeps in-frame clones, though not all of them. The sample records 120,000 to 150,000 clones, about 80% being singletons. Sequencing used peripheral blood. These receptors all stem from a human donor in a cohort sampled during active COVID-19.

The chain has TRBV11-3 and TRBJ2-6, with D possibly matching TRBD2 (5 bases). Germline V gene data show CDR1 as SGHNT and CDR2 as YENEEA. The germline V and J ends were trimmed by 6 bases and 0 bases, with 9 bases remaining between them. The CDR3 has 15 residues. CDR3 amino acids: CASSPGSSGANVLTF. For the CDR3, the DNA is TGTGCCAGCAGTCCGGGATCCTCTGGGGCCAACGTCCTGACTTTC.

J is TRBJ2-1 and V is TRBV6-6; D is perhaps TRBD1 (6 bases). There are 12 residues in the CDR3. V lost 6 bases, J lost 10 bases, and 13 bases lay in between. Germline V gene lookup returns CDR1 MNHNY and CDR2 SVGAGI (reference sequence). CDR3 nucleotides: TGTGCCAGCAGAAATACCGGGACAGAGCAGTTCTTC. Translated, it gives CASRNTGTEQFF.

The chain links TRBV20-1 to TRBJ2-5, with D unresolved. CDR1 is DFQATT, CDR2 SNEGSKA, per germline (reference sequence). This CDR3 is built from 11 residues. Deletions cut 3 bases from V and 1 base from J, with 3 bases between. CDR3 sequence: CSASGQETQYF. The CDR3 nucleotides read TGCAGTGCTAGCGGCCAAGAGACCCAGTACTTC.

This CDR3 reads CASSPRTGGTDSPLHF. The CDR3 DNA reads as TGTGCCAGCAGCCCGCGGACAGGGGGGACGGATTCACCCCTCCACTTT. The V call is TRBV9, the J call TRBJ1-6, with 10 positions matching TRBD1. CDR3 length: 16 amino acids. V gave up 4 bases and J gave up 8 bases; unmatched junction bases: 9. CDR1 and CDR2 from the germline V gene are SGDLS and YYNGEE.

The gene calls are TRBV12-3 or TRBV12-4 and TRBJ1-2, with TRBD1 identical over 8 bases. After removal of 6 bases from V and 4 bases from J, the junction contained 4 bases not matched to a gene. The CDR3 spans 13 residues. The CDR3: CASSPQGGYGYTF. The CDR3 DNA is TGTGCCAGCAGCCCACAGGGGGGCTATGGCTACACCTTC.

The V call is TRBV29-1, the J call TRBJ1-1; no reliable D call. Germline assignment: CDR1 SQVTM and CDR2 ANQGSEA. The CDR3 is 10 amino acids. V gave up 4 bases and J gave up 11 bases, with 11 bases separating them. The DNA for the CDR3 is TGCAGCGTTGTGGGTCGGGTGGCTTTCTTT. Translating gives CSVVGRVAFF.